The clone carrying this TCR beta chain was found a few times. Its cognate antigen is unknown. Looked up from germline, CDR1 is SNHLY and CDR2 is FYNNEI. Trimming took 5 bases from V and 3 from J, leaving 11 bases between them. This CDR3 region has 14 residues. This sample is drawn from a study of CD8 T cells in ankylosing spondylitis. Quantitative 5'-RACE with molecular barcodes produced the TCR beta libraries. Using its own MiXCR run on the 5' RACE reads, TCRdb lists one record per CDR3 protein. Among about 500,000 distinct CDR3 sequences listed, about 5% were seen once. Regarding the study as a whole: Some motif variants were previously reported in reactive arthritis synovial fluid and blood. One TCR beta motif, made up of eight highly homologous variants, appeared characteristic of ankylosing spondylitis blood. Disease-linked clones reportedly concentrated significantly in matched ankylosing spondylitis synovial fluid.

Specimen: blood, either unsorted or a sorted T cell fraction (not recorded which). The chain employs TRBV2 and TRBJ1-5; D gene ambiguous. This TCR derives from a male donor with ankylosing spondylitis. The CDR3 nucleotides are TGTGCCAGCAGTTATGGATCCTACAATCAGCCCCAGCATTTT. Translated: CASSYGSYNQPQHF.